A single TCR beta chain is shown here with its context. Each donor gave around 9.3 milliliters of peripheral blood. Isolation yielded PBMCs, at least 6 million per sample, in every case. The total RNA that was extracted per sample amounted to at least 5 micrograms. The use of a sample-barcoded 5' primer and a J-beta primer mix characterized a second PCR of roughly 7 to 11 cycles. TCRdb fed the 5' RACE reads into MiXCR, producing one record per CDR3 protein. The sample shows 800,000 to 950,000 distinct CDR3 sequences, around 34% of them seen only once. These data originate in a study of blood T cells in healthy people across ages. The trim removed 0 bases at V and 0 bases at J, leaving 9 bases unmatched. This CDR3 has 18 residues. CDR1 and CDR2 from the germline V gene are DFQATT and SNEGSKA (reference sequence).

The chain has TRBV20-1 and TRBJ2-4, with 9 bases matching TRBD2. The sequence derives from a man between 18 and 35 years old in good health. Sequencing used blood. The CDR3 reads CSAREGGGGALAKNIQYF. In DNA form, the CDR3 reads TGCAGTGCTAGAGAGGGTGGCGGGGGGGCCCTAGCCAAAAACATTCAGTACTTC.